Listed here are 28 T cell receptor beta chains from one sample, sequenced in a study of identical twins (dated by TCRdb to 2016 to 2017). Library preparation employed 5' RACE. The data were produced on an Illumina HiSeq 2000. TCRdb reworked the public reads: Q25 trimming with fastp, MiXCR clone assembly, productive beta chains retained. Rows are combined by CDR3 protein, so each entry shows the most common genes and DNA. The sample contains around 250,000 distinct CDR3 sequences, 5% to 7% of them found a single time. Together, the top ten hold more than 12% of the sample. The sample also formed part of further work on T cells expressing NK-cell markers.

Sequenced: CD8+ T cells sorted from blood. These receptors all stem from a woman aged 18-29 years in good health.

V is TRBV6-1 and J is TRBJ1-1, with D possibly matching TRBD1 (6 bases). CDR3 length: 15 amino acids. The germline CDR1 and CDR2 sequences are MNHNS and SASEGT. V lost 6 bases, J lost 5 bases, and 19 bases lay in between. The CDR3 DNA sequence: TGTGCCAGCAGGACAGGTTATCAGTCGAAAACTGAAGCTTTCTTT. Translation gives CASRTGYQSKTEAFF.

The gene calls are TRBV9 and TRBJ2-1; D remains ambiguous. Germline V gene sequence: CDR1 SGDLS, CDR2 YYNGEE. With 0 bases removed from V and 5 bases from J, the gap between germline ends came to 9 bases. The CDR3 extends over 14 amino acids. The CDR3 coding sequence is TGTGCCAGCAGCGTAGAACTTAGACACAATGAGCAGTTCTTC. As protein: CASSVELRHNEQFF.

The V call is TRBV7-3, the J call TRBJ2-1, with no clear D. Trimming stripped 4 bases from V and 9 bases from J, with 13 bases between. The CDR3 spans 13 residues. Per the germline V gene, CDR1 is SGHTA and CDR2 is FQGTGA. This CDR3 is CASSYPDSVEQFF. Here the CDR3 DNA reads TGTGCCAGCAGCTACCCAGACTCGGTTGAGCAGTTCTTC.

This clonotype was counted only a few times. CDR3 residues: CASGLVQWEWNEQFF. CDR3 nucleotides: TGTGCTAGTGGTTTGGTACAGTGGGAGTGGAATGAGCAGTTCTTC. This sequence joins TRBV12-5 and TRBJ2-1; TRBD2 might be the D (5 bases). Germline CDR1 and CDR2: LGHNT and FRNRAP. The germline V and J ends were trimmed by 0 bases and 7 bases, with 13 bases remaining between them. This CDR3 comprises 15 residues. Variable domain in full (rest from reference TRBV12-5 and TRBJ2-1): DARVTQTPRHKVTEMGQEVTMRCQPILGHNTVFWYRQTMMQGLELLAYFRNRAPLDDSGMPKDRFSAEMPDATLATLKIQPSEPRDSAVYFCASGLVQWEWNEQFFGPGTRLTVL.

The CDR3 sequence is CAISGWDRLETQYF. The DNA for the CDR3 is TGTGCCATCAGTGGTTGGGACAGGCTGGAGACCCAGTACTTC. The chain joins TRBV10-3 to TRBJ2-5; 8 bases map to TRBD1. V trimming: 4 bases; J trimming: 5 bases; junction bases outside the gene matches: 6. This CDR3 region has 14 residues. The germline V gene has CDR1 ENHRY and CDR2 SYGVKD.

The J gene is TRBJ1-6, the V gene TRBV5-5; the D gene is possibly TRBD1 (6 bases). CDR1 is SGHKS, CDR2 YYEKEE, per germline (reference sequence). V was pared by 4 bases and J by 2 bases, with 13 bases between. The CDR3 length is 16 residues. This chain's CDR3 is CASSPDDRPYNSPLHF. CDR3 coding DNA: TGTGCCAGCAGCCCTGACGACAGGCCCTATAATTCACCCCTCCACTTT.

The genes are TRBV2 and TRBJ1-5, with D perhaps TRBD1 (6 bases). This CDR3 is built from 13 residues. V lost 8 bases to trimming and J lost 0 bases, with 8 bases between them. CDR1 is SNHLY, CDR2 FYNNEI, per germline. The CDR3 DNA reads as TGTGCCAGCTGGGACAATAGCAATCAGCCCCAGCATTTT. Encoded protein: CASWDNSNQPQHF. The variable domain in full, completed from reference TRBV2 and TRBJ1-5, reads EPEVTQTPSHQVTQMGQEVILRCVPISNHLYFYWYRQILGQKVEFLVSFYNNEISEKSEIFDDQFSVERPDGSNFTLKIRSTKLEDSAMYFCASWDNSNQPQHFGDGTRLSIL.

By share of the sample, this clonotype is medium-sized. V and J are TRBV6-2 or TRBV6-3 and TRBJ2-1; 10 bases align to TRBD2. The CDR3 is made up of 14 amino acids. The J segment lost 7 bases and the V segment lost 0 bases, leaving 0 bases of the junction unmatched. The germline V gene has CDR1 MNHEY and CDR2 SVGEGT. The CDR3 loop is CASSYSSGGNEQFF. The CDR3 DNA is TGTGCCAGCAGTTACTCTAGCGGGGGGAATGAGCAGTTCTTC.

The chain has TRBV5-6 and TRBJ2-5; the match to TRBD2 covers 7 bases. The CDR3 runs to 13 residues. J lost 3 bases, V lost 3 bases, and 2 bases had no gene match. The germline V gene encodes CDR1 SGHDT and CDR2 YYEEEE. DNA of the CDR3: TGTGCCAGCAGCTGGGGGGGGGAAGAGACCCAGTACTTC. Translation: CASSWGGEETQYF.

The chain carries TRBV6-5 and TRBJ2-2; 14 bases are shared with TRBD2. With V trimmed by 4 bases and J by 4 bases, 8 bases remained unmatched. The CDR3 runs to 18 residues. The germline gives CDR1 MNHEY, CDR2 SVGAGI. CDR3 residues: CASSSPVTSGGATGELFF. The DNA of the CDR3 is TGTGCCAGCAGTTCCCCGGTGACTAGCGGGGGGGCCACCGGGGAGCTGTTTTTT.

Only a few counts were recorded for this clonotype. The CDR3 bases are TGCAGCGTTATCTATCAGGGTGTTGAAAACATTCAGTACTTC. Its protein product is CSVIYQGVENIQYF. The chain links TRBV29-1 to TRBJ2-4, with a possible D match to TRBD1 (5 bases). This CDR3 spans 14 amino acids. Germline V gene data show CDR1 as SQVTM and CDR2 as ANQGSEA. Trimming left V 5 bases short and J 5 bases short, with 16 bases between.

This clonotype has more than one count but fewer than ten. The gene calls are TRBV7-2 and TRBJ2-2; D is uncertain. The CDR3 is 17 amino acids. The V and J ends lost 5 bases and 4 bases respectively, with 20 bases between them. Germline loops: CDR1 SGHTA, CDR2 FQGNSA. DNA of the CDR3: TGTGCCAGCAGCCCTATACCGACGGAACCAGGCACCGGGGAGCTGTTTTTT. Amino acid sequence: CASSPIPTEPGTGELFF.

The J gene is TRBJ2-2, the V gene TRBV12-3 or TRBV12-4; D gene unclear. Between the trimmed V and J ends, which lost 3 bases and 0 bases, there was a span of 2 bases. The CDR3 covers 13 residues. CDR3 sequence: CASSFPNTGELFF. The CDR3, as DNA: TGTGCCAGCAGTTTCCCGAACACCGGGGAGCTGTTTTTT.

This clonotype was found a few times. This chain connects TRBV14 to TRBJ1-1; D unresolved. Germline V gene data show CDR1 as SGHDN and CDR2 as FVKESK. Between the trimmed V and J ends, which lost 1 base and 5 bases, there was a span of 11 bases. This CDR3 contains 14 residues. The CDR3 nucleotides read TGTGCCAGCAGCCAAGGGGCCGCCTATACTGAAGCTTTCTTT. Residues: CASSQGAAYTEAFF.

This clonotype was recorded many times. The chain is built from TRBV4-3 and TRBJ2-1; 9 nucleotides match TRBD2. V was clipped by 1 base and J by 4 bases; unmatched bases: 2. The germline V gene has CDR1 LGHNA and CDR2 YSLEER. This CDR3 has 15 residues. This CDR3 reads CASSQGTSDYNEQFF. CDR3 sequence (DNA): TGCGCCAGCAGCCAAGGGACTAGCGATTACAATGAGCAGTTCTTC.

This clonotype was detected ten times or more. This chain connects TRBV24-1 to TRBJ2-2; TRBD2 matches 9 bases. The CDR3 totals 15 residues. J gave up 1 base and V 5 bases, and 1 base lay outside the gene matches. CDR1 and CDR2 from the germline V gene are KGHDR and SFDVKD. The DNA of the CDR3 is TGTGCCACCAGTGGGACTAGCGAGAACACCGGGGAGCTGTTTTTT. It specifies CATSGTSENTGELFF.

Many counts were recorded for this clonotype. V usage is TRBV4-3 and J usage is TRBJ2-1; D gene uncertain. The CDR3 runs 12 residues. Per the germline V gene, CDR1 is LGHNA and CDR2 is YSLEER. Trimming removed 0 bases from V and 8 bases from J, with 5 bases in between. As DNA, the CDR3 is TGCGCCAGCAGCCAAGACCCGGATGAGCAGTTCTTC. Translating it yields CASSQDPDEQFF.

This clonotype has only a few counts. The chain is built from TRBV6-4 and TRBJ2-2; 12 positions agree with TRBD2. CDR3 length equals 15 residues. V was pared by 6 bases and J by 5 bases, with 4 bases of the junction left unmatched. In germline, CDR1 is MRHNA, CDR2 SNTAGT. The chain's CDR3 is CASSPLAGGTGELFF. The DNA for the CDR3 is TGTGCCAGCAGCCCCCTAGCGGGGGGGACCGGGGAGCTGTTTTTT.

This clonotype was counted many times. The chain uses TRBV6-1 and TRBJ2-1; D unresolved. Germline loops: CDR1 MNHNS, CDR2 SASEGT. The CDR3 totals 13 residues. With 5 bases removed from V and 6 bases from J, the gap between germline ends came to 11 bases. The CDR3 sequence is CASSLSPSNEQFF. The CDR3 DNA reads as TGTGCCAGCAGTCTTAGTCCAAGCAATGAGCAGTTCTTC.

This clonotype came up a few times. The CDR3: CASSLNPVGQGSDQPQHF. The CDR3 DNA follows: TGCGCCAGCAGCCTCAATCCAGTCGGACAGGGGTCGGATCAGCCCCAGCATTTT. The gene calls are TRBV4-1 and TRBJ1-5; 9 nucleotides align to TRBD1. CDR3 length: 18 amino acids. J was trimmed by 5 bases and V by 4 bases; bases with no gene match: 15. Germline V gives CDR1 MGHRA, CDR2 YSYEKL.

This clonotype was detected ten times or more. The chain uses TRBV6-5 and TRBJ2-7; D uncertain. Per germline, CDR1 MNHEY and CDR2 SVGAGI. V lost 7 bases and J lost 6, with 13 bases in between. The CDR3 is 12 residues long. In DNA, the CDR3 is TGTGCCAGCACCACCATTTCAGGCGAGCAGTACTTC. It translates to CASTTISGEQYF.

This clonotype was detected only a few times. The J gene is TRBJ2-3, the V gene TRBV20-1, with 8 bases fitting TRBD2. CDR1 DFQATT and CDR2 SNEGSKA come from the germline V gene (reference sequence). This CDR3 comprises 15 residues. V was clipped by 3 bases and J by 2 bases; unmatched bases: 7. The CDR3 sequence is CSARLTSVTTDTQYF. The CDR3, as DNA: TGCAGTGCTAGGCTGACTAGCGTCACCACAGATACGCAGTATTTT.

The chain joins TRBV15 to TRBJ2-5, with TRBD2 identical over 8 bases. CDR1 and CDR2 from the germline V gene are LNHNV and YYDKDF (reference sequence). Unmatched junction bases numbered 14, after V lost 5 bases and J lost 9 bases. The CDR3 totals 15 residues. In DNA form, the CDR3 reads TGTGCCACCAGCCCATTAGCGGGGCAACACGGGTCCCAGTACTTC. It specifies CATSPLAGQHGSQYF.

In its sample, this clonotype was seen a few times. The chain employs TRBV6-1 and TRBJ2-1; D possibly corresponds to TRBD2 (7 bases). V gave up 5 bases and J gave up 7 bases, with 24 bases separating them. The germline V gene encodes CDR1 MNHNS and CDR2 SASEGT. The CDR3 is 17 amino acids. CDR3 nucleotides: TGTGCCAGCAGTCCTAACGCACAAAGGGGGGGGCTTAATGAGCAGTTCTTC. Its translation is CASSPNAQRGGLNEQFF.

This clonotype has a count of ten or more. This sequence joins TRBV4-1 and TRBJ1-5; 8 bases map to TRBD1. Germline CDR1 and CDR2: MGHRA and YSYEKL. V lost 1 base and J lost 2; bases outside the gene matches: 13. The CDR3 loop spans 19 amino acids. CDR3 in amino acids: CASSQGEGWTGIGNQPQHF. The CDR3 nucleotides are TGCGCCAGCAGCCAAGGCGAGGGTTGGACAGGGATAGGCAATCAGCCCCAGCATTTT.

This clonotype has ten or more counts. This chain links TRBV29-1 with TRBJ2-1, with D perhaps matching TRBD2 (6 bases). CDR3 length: 15 residues. Deletions cut 4 bases from V and 2 bases from J, with 15 bases between. The germline V gene encodes CDR1 SQVTM and CDR2 ANQGSEA. CDR3 region: CSVGGTLRTYNEQFF. The CDR3 DNA sequence: TGCAGCGTTGGCGGGACCTTAAGAACCTACAATGAGCAGTTCTTC.

This clonotype has more than one count but fewer than ten. The chain links TRBV13 to TRBJ2-7, with D possibly TRBD2 on 6 matching bases. CDR3 length: 16 residues. Germline CDR1 is PRHDT and CDR2 is FYEKMQ (reference sequence). V dropped 5 bases and J dropped 0 bases, with 17 bases sitting between them. CDR3 in amino acids: CASSMGTFSSSYEQYF. The CDR3 coding sequence is TGTGCCAGCAGCATGGGGACTTTTTCGAGCTCCTACGAGCAGTACTTC.

With respect to this clonotype: The germline gene is not matched at one end of the junction; a read error may be the cause. CDR3 sequence: CAISLTVGGPDPNQPQHF. The DNA of the CDR3 is TGTGCCATCAGTTTAACCGTGGGGGGCCCGGACCCCAATCAGCCCCAGCATTTT. V is TRBV12-3 or TRBV12-4 and J is TRBJ1-5, with D maybe TRBD1 (6 bases). This CDR3 has 18 residues.